The entry that follows covers one T cell receptor (beta chain) sequence. The sample contains more than one DNA sequence encoding this CDR3. This CDR3 comprises 14 residues. Germline V gene data show CDR1 as SGDLS and CDR2 as YYNGEE. Trimming cost V 3 bases and J 8 bases; bases outside gene matches: 7. This record belongs to a study of radiation and T cells in renal cell carcinoma. About the research overall: Nephrectomy followed 15 Gy stereotactic body radiation by 4 weeks.

This table comes from immunoSEQ multiplex PCR, and its TCRdb copy is limited to in-frame clones, with some not included. This sample has approximately 49,000 clones, with less than 85% found just once. Indicated time point: blood 2 weeks post-SBRT. Treatment noted: 15 Gy SBRT to primary tumor, nephrectomy 4 weeks later. Blood was sampled at baseline, 2 weeks and 4 weeks after SBRT. This renal cell carcinoma was of the clear cell type. The receptor was isolated from a woman in her 70s with renal cell carcinoma. The chain recombines TRBV9 with TRBJ1-2; 10 bases fit TRBD1. Here the sequenced sample was blood, taken from a patient whose treatment included radiotherapy and nephrectomy. CDR3 sequence reads: CASSGTGTGVGYTF. Here the CDR3 DNA reads TGTGCCAGCAGCGGAACCGGGACAGGGGTCGGCTACACCTTC.